This entry lists 16 T cell receptor beta chains sequenced from one sample in a study of monozygotic twins with inflammatory bowel disease. TCRdb derives one entry per CDR3 protein from the 5' RACE reads, leaving out DNA. The sample data list about 350,000 distinct CDR3 sequences. Sequencing was carried out using blood. All receptors derive from a human donor with ulcerative colitis or Crohn's disease, or a healthy co-twin of an affected twin (not recorded which).

The V and J genes are TRBV12-3 or TRBV12-4 and TRBJ2-7; TCRdb's D gene call, TRBD1, goes unchecked for lack of DNA. The CDR3 spans 13 residues. CDR3 sequence reads: CASSSGRGAEQYF.

V gene TRBV25-1 combines with J gene TRBJ1-1. The V gene's germline CDR1 is MGHDK and CDR2 SYGVNS. CDR3 length: 14 amino acids. The CDR3 spells CASRESEGNTEAFF.

The chain couples TRBV5-5 to TRBJ2-1; TCRdb gives TRBD2 as the D gene, but with no DNA this cannot be confirmed. CDR1 is SGHKS, CDR2 YYEKEE, per germline (reference sequence). This CDR3 is 15 amino acids long. The CDR3 reads CASSLLVGGYNEQFF.

This chain uses TRBV5-1 with TRBJ2-7; TCRdb picks TRBD1, but there is no DNA to check that call. The germline CDR1 and CDR2 sequences are SGHRS and YFSETQ. The CDR3 consists of 14 residues. The CDR3 spells CASETGTGRYEQYF. The full variable domain, its missing parts supplied by reference TRBV5-1 and TRBJ2-7, is KAGVTQTPRYLIKTRGQQVTLSCSPISGHRSVSWYQQTPGQGLQFLFEYFSETQRNKGNFPGRFSGRQFSNSRSEMNVSTLELGDSALYLCASETGTGRYEQYFGPGTRLTVT.

This chain uses TRBV7-2 with TRBJ1-4. Germline loops: CDR1 SGHTA, CDR2 FQGNSA. CDR3 length equals 13 residues. The CDR3 spells CASSFRGNEKLFF. The full variable domain, in which reference TRBV7-2 and TRBJ1-4 provide the parts outside the CDR3, is GAGVSQSPSNKVTEKGKDVELRCDPISGHTALYWYRQSLGQGLEFLIYFQGNSAPDKSGLPSDRFSAERTGGSVSTLTIQRTQQEDSAVYLCASSFRGNEKLFFGSGTQLSVL.

J is TRBJ2-7 and V is TRBV20-1; TCRdb gives TRBD1 as the D gene, but with no DNA this cannot be confirmed. This CDR3 is built from 12 residues. Germline CDR1 reads DFQATT; CDR2 reads SNEGSKA (reference sequence). CDR3 region: CSAQGGWDEQYF.

The chain is built from TRBV28 and TRBJ2-7. Germline CDR1 MDHEN, CDR2 SYDVKM. The CDR3 loop spans 14 amino acids. CDR3 sequence reads: CASTRAWSSYEQYF.

The chain carries TRBV30 and TRBJ2-7. The germline V gene has CDR1 GTSNPN and CDR2 SVGIG (reference sequence). The CDR3 length is 11 residues. The CDR3 protein is CAWGNRAEQYF. Variable domain in full (rest from reference TRBV30 and TRBJ2-7): SQTIHQWPATLVQPVGSPLSLECTVEGTSNPNLYWYRQAAGRGLQLLFYSVGIGQISSEVPQNLSASRPQDRQFILSSKKLLLSDSGFYLCAWGNRAEQYFGPGTRLTVT.

This chain connects TRBV10-2 to TRBJ2-1; the TCRdb call, TRBD2, lacks DNA for checking. Germline V lookup: CDR1 WSHSY, CDR2 SAAADI. The length of the CDR3 is 15 residues. CDR3 sequence: CATTGDSGSYNEQFF.

The rearrangement uses TRBV7-8 and TRBJ2-5; without DNA, the TCRdb call of TRBD1 cannot be checked. The germline V gene encodes CDR1 SGHVS and CDR2 FQNEAQ. This CDR3 is built from 15 residues. The CDR3 sequence is CASSLARTGDTTKYF.

V is TRBV7-2 and J is TRBJ2-1; TCRdb proposes TRBD2, but this gene call is untestable without DNA. Germline CDR1 is SGHTA and CDR2 is FQGNSA. The CDR3 is 15 residues long. Here the CDR3 reads CASSFLGGGYNEQFF.

The rearrangement joins TRBV20-1 to TRBJ1-1; there is no DNA to check the TCRdb D call of TRBD1. Germline V gene data show CDR1 as DFQATT and CDR2 as SNEGSKA (reference sequence). The CDR3 length is 16 residues. CDR3: CSAREPLYTRNTEAFF.

V and J are TRBV11-1 and TRBJ2-3. CDR3 length: 12 amino acids. Looked up from germline, CDR1 is SGHAT and CDR2 is FQDESV (reference sequence). CDR3 residues: CASSSFTDTQYF.

The V gene is TRBV9, the J gene TRBJ1-4; TCRdb picks TRBD1, but there is no DNA to check that call. CDR1 SGDLS and CDR2 YYNGEE come from the germline V gene. CDR3 length: 16 residues. The CDR3 region is CASSVATGTESEKLFF.

CDR3 protein: CASSYSASESSYNEQFF. J is TRBJ2-1 and V is TRBV6-5; TCRdb's D call, TRBD2, is unchecked because there is no DNA. Germline assignment: CDR1 MNHEY and CDR2 SVGAGI. The CDR3 runs to 17 residues.

V and J are TRBV7-9 and TRBJ1-1. Looked up from germline, CDR1 is SEHNR and CDR2 is FQNEAQ (reference sequence). There are 13 residues in the CDR3. The CDR3 protein is CASSFSSPPEAFF.